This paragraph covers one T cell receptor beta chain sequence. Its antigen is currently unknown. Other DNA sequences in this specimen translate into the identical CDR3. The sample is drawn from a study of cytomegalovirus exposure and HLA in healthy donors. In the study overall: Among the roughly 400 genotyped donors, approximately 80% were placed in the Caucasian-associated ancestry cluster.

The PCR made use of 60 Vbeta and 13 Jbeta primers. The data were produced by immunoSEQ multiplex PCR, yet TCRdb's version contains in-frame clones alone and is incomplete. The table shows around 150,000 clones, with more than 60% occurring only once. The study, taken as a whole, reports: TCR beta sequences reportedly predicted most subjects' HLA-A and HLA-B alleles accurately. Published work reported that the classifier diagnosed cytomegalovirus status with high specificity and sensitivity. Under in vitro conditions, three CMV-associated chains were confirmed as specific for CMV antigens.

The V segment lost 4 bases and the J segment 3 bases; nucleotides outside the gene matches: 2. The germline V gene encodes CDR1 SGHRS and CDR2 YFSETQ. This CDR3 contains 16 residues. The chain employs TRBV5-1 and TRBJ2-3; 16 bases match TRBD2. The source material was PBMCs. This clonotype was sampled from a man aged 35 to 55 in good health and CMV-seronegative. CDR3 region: CASSGTSGGATDTQYF. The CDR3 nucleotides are TGCGCCAGCAGCGGGACTAGCGGGGGGGCAACAGATACGCAGTATTTT.